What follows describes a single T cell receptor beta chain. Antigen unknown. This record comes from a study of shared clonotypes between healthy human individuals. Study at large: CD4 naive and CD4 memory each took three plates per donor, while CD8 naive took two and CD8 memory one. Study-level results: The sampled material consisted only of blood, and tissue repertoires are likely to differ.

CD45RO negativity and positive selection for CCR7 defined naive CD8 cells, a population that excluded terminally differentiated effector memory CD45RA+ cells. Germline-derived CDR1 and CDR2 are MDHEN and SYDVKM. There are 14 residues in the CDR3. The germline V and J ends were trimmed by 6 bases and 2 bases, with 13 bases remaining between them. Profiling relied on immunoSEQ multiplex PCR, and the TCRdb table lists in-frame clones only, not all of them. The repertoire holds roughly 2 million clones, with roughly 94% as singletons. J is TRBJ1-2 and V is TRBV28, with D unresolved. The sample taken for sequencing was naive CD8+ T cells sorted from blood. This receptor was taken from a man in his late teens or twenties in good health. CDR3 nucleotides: TGTGCCAGCAGCCTGCCCCTTCGGAACTATGGCTACACCTTC. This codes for CASSLPLRNYGYTF.